The 10 T cell receptor beta chains below come from one sample, sequenced in a study of blood T cell repertoires in COVID-19. The method was immunoSEQ multiplex PCR; TCRdb's version includes in-frame clones alone and lacks a portion of them. Among roughly 190,000 clones listed, 84% were seen once. The specimen was peripheral blood. The source of these receptors is a woman between 70 and 85 years old with COVID-19, enrolled during active disease.

The rearrangement links TRBV28 to TRBJ1-2; D is unclear. The V end lost 6 bases, the J end lost 1 base, and 6 bases lay between the germline ends. The CDR3 extends over 12 amino acids. Looked up from germline, CDR1 is MDHEN and CDR2 is SYDVKM. The CDR3 coding sequence is TGTGCCAGCAGAACAAGTAACTATGGCTACACCTTC. Translation gives CASRTSNYGYTF.

The genes are TRBV3-1 (or the pseudogene TRBV3-2) and TRBJ2-5, with 10 positions matching TRBD1. The germline CDR1 and CDR2 sequences are LGHDT and YNNKEL (reference sequence). This CDR3 comprises 18 residues. J was trimmed by 3 bases and V by 1 base; bases with no gene match: 11. The CDR3 DNA reads TGTGCCAGCAGCCAAGTCACCCCCATGACAGGGGGCGAAGAGACCCAGTACTTC. Its protein is CASSQVTPMTGGEETQYF.

Comment on this clone: Other DNA sequences in the same sample also yield this CDR3. The rearrangement joins TRBV6-5 to TRBJ1-3; 8 bases map to TRBD1. Germline-derived CDR1 and CDR2 are MNHEY and SVGAGI. With 6 bases clipped from V and 4 bases from J, the junction kept 2 bases outside the gene matches. This CDR3 has 13 amino acids. The CDR3 region has the DNA TGTGCCAGCAGGCAGGGGGCAGGAAACACCATATATTTT. Its translation: CASRQGAGNTIYF.

The chain recombines TRBV7-6 with TRBJ2-3, with 10 bases that match TRBD2. The junction had 5 bases not matched to a gene; V was cut back by 2 bases and J by 0 bases. Germline CDR1 and CDR2: SGHVS and FNYEAQ. The CDR3 loop spans 17 amino acids. The CDR3 nucleotides are TGTGCCAGCAGCTTAATGGGACTAGCGCTCAGCACAGATACGCAGTATTTT. Amino acid sequence: CASSLMGLALSTDTQYF.

CDR3 amino acids: CSVEQGLGYGYTF. The CDR3 coding sequence is TGCAGCGTTGAACAGGGCTTGGGCTATGGCTACACCTTC. The chain uses TRBV29-1 and TRBJ1-2; D may be TRBD1 (5 bases). Germline values: CDR1 SQVTM, CDR2 ANQGSEA. Deletions cut 2 bases from V and 4 bases from J, with 11 bases between. The CDR3 spans 13 residues. The full variable domain, with the rest looked up from reference TRBV29-1 and TRBJ1-2, is SAVISQKPSRDICQRGTSLTIQCQVDSQVTMMFWYRQQPGQSLTLIATANQGSEATYESGFVIDKFPISRPNLTFSTLTVSNMSPEDSSIYLCSVEQGLGYGYTFGSGTRLTVV.

The chain recombines TRBV6-6 with TRBJ1-4; D uncertain. CDR1 MNHNY and CDR2 SVGAGI come from the germline V gene (reference sequence). This CDR3 spans 12 amino acids. With 7 bases removed from V and 6 bases from J, the gap between germline ends came to 9 bases. The CDR3 reads CASMAEDEKLFF. DNA of the CDR3: TGTGCCAGCATGGCGGAAGATGAAAAACTGTTTTTT.

V and J are TRBV29-1 and TRBJ1-3; 7 bases line up with TRBD1. CDR1 and CDR2 (germline): SQVTM, ANQGSEA. The length of the CDR3 is 12 residues. The V segment lost 3 bases and the J segment 9 bases; nucleotides outside the gene matches: 5. The CDR3 DNA reads as TGCAGCGTTGACAGGACAGGAGGCACCATATATTTT. Its protein product is CSVDRTGGTIYF.

The sample holds a few counts of this clone. This chain uses TRBV5-1 with TRBJ1-1; 8 bases line up with TRBD1. There are 15 residues in the CDR3. J lost 5 bases, V lost 1 base, and 7 bases had no gene match. Germline V gives CDR1 SGHRS, CDR2 YFSETQ. The CDR3 region is CASSLIQGAVTEAFF. The CDR3 DNA is TGCGCCAGCAGCTTGATCCAGGGGGCGGTAACTGAAGCTTTCTTT.

This clone was counted at least ten times. This chain uses TRBV11-2 with TRBJ1-1; D uncertain. This CDR3 is 14 amino acids long. The germline V gene encodes CDR1 SGHAT and CDR2 FQNNGV. The V end lost 6 bases, the J end lost 3 bases, and 14 bases lay between the germline ends. For the CDR3, the DNA is TGTGCCAGCAGTCCGGGTAGGGAGGACACTGAAGCTTTCTTT. This encodes CASSPGREDTEAFF.

The chain couples TRBV6-5 to TRBJ1-2, with TRBD1 matching over 7 bases. This CDR3 has 15 residues. Germline CDR1 reads MNHEY; CDR2 reads SVGAGI. Trimming at V came to 7 bases and at J to 8 bases, leaving 16 bases not matched to a gene. DNA of the CDR3: TGTGCCAGCACCCTAACGACAGGGAGCAATAGCGGCTACACCTTC. It translates to CASTLTTGSNSGYTF.